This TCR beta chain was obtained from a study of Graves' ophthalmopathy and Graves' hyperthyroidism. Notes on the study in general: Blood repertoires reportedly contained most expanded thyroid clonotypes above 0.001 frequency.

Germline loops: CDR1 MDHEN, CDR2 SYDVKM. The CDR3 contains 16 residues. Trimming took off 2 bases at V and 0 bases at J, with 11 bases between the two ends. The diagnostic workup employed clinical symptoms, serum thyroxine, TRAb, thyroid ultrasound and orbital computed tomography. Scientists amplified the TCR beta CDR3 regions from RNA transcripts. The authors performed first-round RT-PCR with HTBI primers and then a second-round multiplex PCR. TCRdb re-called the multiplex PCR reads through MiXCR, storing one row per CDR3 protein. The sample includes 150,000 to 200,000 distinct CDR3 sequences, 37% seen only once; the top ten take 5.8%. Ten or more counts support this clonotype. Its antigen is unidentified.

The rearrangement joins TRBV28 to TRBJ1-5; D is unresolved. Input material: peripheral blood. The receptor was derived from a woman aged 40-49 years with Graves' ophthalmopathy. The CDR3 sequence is CASSLRPWDSNQPQHF. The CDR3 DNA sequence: TGTGCCAGCAGTTTACGCCCCTGGGATAGCAATCAGCCCCAGCATTTT. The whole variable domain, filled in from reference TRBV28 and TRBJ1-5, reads DVKVTQSSRYLVKRTGEKVFLECVQDMDHENMFWYRQDPGLGLRLIYFSYDVKMKEKGDIPEGYSVSREKKERFSLILESASTNQTSMYLCASSLRPWDSNQPQHFGDGTRLSIL.